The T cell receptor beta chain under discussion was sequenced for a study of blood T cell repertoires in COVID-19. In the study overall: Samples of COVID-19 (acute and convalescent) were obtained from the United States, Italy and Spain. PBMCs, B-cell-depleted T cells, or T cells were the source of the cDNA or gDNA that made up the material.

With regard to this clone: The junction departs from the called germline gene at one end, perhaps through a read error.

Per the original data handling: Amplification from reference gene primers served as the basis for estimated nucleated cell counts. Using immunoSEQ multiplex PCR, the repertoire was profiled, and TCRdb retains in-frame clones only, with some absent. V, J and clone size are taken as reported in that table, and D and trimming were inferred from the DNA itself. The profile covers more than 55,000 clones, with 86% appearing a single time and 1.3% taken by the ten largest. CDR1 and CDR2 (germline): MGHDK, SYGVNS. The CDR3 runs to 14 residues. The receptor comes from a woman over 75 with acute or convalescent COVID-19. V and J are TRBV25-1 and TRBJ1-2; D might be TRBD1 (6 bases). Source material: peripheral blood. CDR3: CASSENRDMGAQIF. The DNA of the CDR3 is TGTGCCAGCAGTGAAAATCGAGACATGGGGGCCCAAATCTTC.